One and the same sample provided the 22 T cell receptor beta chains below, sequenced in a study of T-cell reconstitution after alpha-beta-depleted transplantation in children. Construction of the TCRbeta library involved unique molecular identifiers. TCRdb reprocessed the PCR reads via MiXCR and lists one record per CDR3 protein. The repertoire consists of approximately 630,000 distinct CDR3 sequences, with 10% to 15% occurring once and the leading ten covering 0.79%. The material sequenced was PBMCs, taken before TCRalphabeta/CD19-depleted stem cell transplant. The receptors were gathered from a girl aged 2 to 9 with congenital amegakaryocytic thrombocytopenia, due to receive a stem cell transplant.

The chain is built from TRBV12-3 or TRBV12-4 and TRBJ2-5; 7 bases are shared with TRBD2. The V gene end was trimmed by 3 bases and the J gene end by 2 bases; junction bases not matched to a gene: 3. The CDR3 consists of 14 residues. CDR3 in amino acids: CASSFPAGQETQYF. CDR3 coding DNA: TGTGCCAGCAGTTTCCCAGCGGGACAAGAGACCCAGTACTTC.

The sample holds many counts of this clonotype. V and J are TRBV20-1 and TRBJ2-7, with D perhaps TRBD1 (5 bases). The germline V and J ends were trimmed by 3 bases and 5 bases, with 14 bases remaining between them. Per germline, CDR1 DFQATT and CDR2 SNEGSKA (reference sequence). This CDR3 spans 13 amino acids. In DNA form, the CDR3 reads TGCAGTGCTAGTCATGGCAGGGCGAACGAGCAGTACTTC. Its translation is CSASHGRANEQYF.

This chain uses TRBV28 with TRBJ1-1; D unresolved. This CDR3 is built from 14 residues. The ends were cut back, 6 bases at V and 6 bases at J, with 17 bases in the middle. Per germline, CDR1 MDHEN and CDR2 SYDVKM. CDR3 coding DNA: TGTGCCAGCAGCCCGGCACGATCTATCGCTGAAGCTTTCTTT. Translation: CASSPARSIAEAFF.

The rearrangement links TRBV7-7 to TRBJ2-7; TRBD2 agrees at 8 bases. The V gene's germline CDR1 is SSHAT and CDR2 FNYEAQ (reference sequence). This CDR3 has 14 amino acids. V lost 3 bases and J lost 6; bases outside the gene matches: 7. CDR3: CASSFSERESEQYF. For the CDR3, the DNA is TGTGCCAGCAGCTTTAGCGAGCGGGAGTCCGAGCAGTACTTC.

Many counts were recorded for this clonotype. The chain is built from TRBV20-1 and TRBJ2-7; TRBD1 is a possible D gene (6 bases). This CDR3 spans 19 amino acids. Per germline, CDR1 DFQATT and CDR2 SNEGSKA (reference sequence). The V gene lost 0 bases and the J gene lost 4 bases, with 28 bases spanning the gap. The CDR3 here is CSARDTQGNSHYSFYEQYF. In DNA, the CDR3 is TGCAGTGCTAGAGATACGCAGGGGAACTCCCATTACTCTTTTTACGAGCAGTACTTC.

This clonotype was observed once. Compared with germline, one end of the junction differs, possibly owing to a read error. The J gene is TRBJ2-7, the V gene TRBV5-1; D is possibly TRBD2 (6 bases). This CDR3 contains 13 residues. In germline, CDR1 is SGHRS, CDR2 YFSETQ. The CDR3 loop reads CARSLVGSEEQYF. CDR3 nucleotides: TGCGCCCGCAGCTTGGTCGGGAGTGAGGAGCAGTACTTC.

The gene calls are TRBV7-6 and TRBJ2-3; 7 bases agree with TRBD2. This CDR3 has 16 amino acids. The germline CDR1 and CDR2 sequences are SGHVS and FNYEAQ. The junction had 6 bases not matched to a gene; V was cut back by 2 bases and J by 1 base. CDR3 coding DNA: TGTGCCAGCAGCTTATCGGGAGGAACGGGCACAGATACGCAGTATTTT. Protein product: CASSLSGGTGTDTQYF.

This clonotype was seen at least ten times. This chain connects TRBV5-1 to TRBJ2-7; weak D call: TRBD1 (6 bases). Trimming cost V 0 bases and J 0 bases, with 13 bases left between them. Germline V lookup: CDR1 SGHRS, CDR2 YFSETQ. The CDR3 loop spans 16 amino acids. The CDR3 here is CASSLVYQDSSYEQYF. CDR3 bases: TGCGCCAGCAGCTTGGTATACCAGGACAGCTCCTACGAGCAGTACTTC.

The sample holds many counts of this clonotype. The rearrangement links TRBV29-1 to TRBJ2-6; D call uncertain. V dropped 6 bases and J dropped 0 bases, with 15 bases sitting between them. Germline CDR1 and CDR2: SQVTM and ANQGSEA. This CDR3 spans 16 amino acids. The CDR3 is CSVLGYLNSGANVLTF. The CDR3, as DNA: TGCAGCGTCCTGGGTTACCTAAACTCTGGGGCCAACGTCCTGACTTTC.

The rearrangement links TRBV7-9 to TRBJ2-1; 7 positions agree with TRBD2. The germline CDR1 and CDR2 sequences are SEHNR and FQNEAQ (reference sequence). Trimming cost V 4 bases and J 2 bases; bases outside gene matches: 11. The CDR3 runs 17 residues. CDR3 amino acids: CASSSPRGRDPYNEQFF. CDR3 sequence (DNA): TGTGCCAGCAGCTCCCCTCGTGGGAGGGACCCCTACAATGAGCAGTTCTTC.

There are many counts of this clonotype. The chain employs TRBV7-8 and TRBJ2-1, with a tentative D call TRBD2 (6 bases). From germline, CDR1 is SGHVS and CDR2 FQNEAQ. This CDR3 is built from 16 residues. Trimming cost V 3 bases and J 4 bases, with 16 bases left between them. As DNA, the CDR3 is TGTGCCAGCAGCTTGAGGCGGGATACTAAATACAATGAGCAGTTCTTC. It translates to CASSLRRDTKYNEQFF.

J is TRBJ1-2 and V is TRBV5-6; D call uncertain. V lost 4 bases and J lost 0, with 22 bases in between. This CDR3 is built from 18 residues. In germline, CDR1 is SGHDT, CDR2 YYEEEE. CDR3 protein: CASSRVGFRSQSNYGYTF. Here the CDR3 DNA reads TGTGCCAGCAGCCGGGTGGGTTTCAGATCCCAATCTAACTATGGCTACACCTTC.

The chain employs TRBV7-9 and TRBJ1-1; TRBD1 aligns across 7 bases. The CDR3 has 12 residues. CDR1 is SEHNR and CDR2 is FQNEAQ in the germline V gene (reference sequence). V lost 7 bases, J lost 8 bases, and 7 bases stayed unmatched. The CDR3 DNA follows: TGTGCCAGCAACCCAGGGGGGGTGGAAGCTTTCTTT. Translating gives CASNPGGVEAFF.

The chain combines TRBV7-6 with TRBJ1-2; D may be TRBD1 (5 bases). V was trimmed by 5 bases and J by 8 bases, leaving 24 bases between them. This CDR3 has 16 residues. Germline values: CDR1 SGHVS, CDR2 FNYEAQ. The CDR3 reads CASSQTRGGGGRGYTF. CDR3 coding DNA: TGTGCCAGCAGCCAAACGCGCGGGGGAGGTGGCCGGGGCTACACCTTC.

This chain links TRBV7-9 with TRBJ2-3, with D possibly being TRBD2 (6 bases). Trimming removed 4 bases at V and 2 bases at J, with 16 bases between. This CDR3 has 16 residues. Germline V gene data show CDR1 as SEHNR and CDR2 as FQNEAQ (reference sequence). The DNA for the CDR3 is TGTGCCAGCAGCTCTCCTCGGCGGGACGACACAGATACGCAGTATTTT. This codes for CASSSPRRDDTDTQYF. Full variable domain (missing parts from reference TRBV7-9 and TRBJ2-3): DTGVSQNPRHKITKRGQNVTFRCDPISEHNRLYWYRQTLGQGPEFLTYFQNEAQLEKSRLLSDRFSAERPKGSFSTLEIQRTEQGDSAMYLCASSSPRRDDTDTQYFGPGTRLTVL.

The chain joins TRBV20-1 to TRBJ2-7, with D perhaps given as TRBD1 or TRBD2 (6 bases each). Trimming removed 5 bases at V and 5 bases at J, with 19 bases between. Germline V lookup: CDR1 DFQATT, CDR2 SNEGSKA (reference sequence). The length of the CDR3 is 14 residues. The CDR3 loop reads CSAGHGGGTNEQYF. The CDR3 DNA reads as TGCAGTGCTGGGCATGGAGGGGGAACCAACGAGCAGTACTTC.

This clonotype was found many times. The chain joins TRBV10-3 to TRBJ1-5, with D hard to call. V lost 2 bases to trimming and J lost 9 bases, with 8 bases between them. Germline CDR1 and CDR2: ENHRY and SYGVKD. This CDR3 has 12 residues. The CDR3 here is CAISEEGGPQHF. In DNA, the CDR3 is TGTGCCATCAGTGAGGAGGGTGGGCCCCAGCATTTT.

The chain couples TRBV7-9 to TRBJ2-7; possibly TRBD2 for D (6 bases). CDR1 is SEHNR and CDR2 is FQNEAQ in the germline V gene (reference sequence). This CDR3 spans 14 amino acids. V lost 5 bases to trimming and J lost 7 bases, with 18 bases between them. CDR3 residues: CASSLTSPGGEQYF. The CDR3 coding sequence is TGTGCCAGCAGCCTCACTAGCCCCGGAGGAGAGCAGTACTTC.

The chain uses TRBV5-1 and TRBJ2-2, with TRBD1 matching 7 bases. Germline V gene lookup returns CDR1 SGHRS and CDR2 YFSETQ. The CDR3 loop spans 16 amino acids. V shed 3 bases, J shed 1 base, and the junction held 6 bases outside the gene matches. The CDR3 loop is CASSYPDRENTGELFF. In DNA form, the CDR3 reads TGCGCCAGCAGCTACCCTGACAGGGAGAACACCGGGGAGCTGTTTTTT. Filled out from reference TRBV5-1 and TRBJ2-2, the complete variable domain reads KAGVTQTPRYLIKTRGQQVTLSCSPISGHRSVSWYQQTPGQGLQFLFEYFSETQRNKGNFPGRFSGRQFSNSRSEMNVSTLELGDSALYLCASSYPDRENTGELFFGEGSRLTVL.

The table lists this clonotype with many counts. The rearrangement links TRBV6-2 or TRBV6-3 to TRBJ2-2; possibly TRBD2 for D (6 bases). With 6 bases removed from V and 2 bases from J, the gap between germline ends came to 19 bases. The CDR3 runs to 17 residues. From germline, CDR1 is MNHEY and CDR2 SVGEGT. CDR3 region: CASSYTVTGTNTGELFF. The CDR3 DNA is TGTGCCAGCAGCTATACCGTCACTGGGACTAACACCGGGGAGCTGTTTTTT.

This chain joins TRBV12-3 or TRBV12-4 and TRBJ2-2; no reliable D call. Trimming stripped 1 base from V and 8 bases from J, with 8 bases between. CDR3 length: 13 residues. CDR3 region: CASSLVIMGELFF. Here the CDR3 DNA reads TGTGCCAGCAGTTTAGTAATCATGGGGGAGCTGTTTTTT.

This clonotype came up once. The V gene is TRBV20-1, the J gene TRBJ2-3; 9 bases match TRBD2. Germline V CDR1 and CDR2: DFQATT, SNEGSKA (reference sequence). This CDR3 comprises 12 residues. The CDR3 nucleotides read TGCATTGTAGCGGGAGATTCAGATACGCAGTATTTT. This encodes CIVAGDSDTQYF.